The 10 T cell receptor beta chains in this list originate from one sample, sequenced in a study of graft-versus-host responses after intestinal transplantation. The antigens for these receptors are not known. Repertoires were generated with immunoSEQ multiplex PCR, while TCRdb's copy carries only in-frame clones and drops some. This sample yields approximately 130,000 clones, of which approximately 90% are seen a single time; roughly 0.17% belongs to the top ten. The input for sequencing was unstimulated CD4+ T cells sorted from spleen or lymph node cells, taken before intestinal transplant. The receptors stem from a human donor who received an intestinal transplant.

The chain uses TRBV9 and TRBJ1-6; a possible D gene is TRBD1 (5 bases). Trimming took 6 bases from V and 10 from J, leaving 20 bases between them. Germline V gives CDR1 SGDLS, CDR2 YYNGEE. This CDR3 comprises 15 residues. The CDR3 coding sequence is TGTGCCAGCACCCCATCCGGGCAGGGAGGATCACCCCTCCACTTT. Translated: CASTPSGQGGSPLHF.

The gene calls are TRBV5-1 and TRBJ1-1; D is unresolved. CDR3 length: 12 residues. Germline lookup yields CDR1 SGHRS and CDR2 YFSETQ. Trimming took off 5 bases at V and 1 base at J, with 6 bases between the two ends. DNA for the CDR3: TGCGCCAGCAGAGAAGCGAACACTGAAGCTTTCTTT. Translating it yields CASREANTEAFF.

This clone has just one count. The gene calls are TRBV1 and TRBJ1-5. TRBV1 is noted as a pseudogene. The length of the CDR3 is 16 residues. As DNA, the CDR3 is TGCACCAGCAGCAAAAATAAGGGTGGTAGCAATCAGCCCCAGCATTTT. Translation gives CTSSKNKGGSNQPQHF.

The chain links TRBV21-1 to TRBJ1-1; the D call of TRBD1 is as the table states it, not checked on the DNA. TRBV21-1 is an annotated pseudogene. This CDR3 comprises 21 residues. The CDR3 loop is CASSTSPGQVMKLYRATEAFF. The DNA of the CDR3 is TGTGCCAGCAGCACTTCACCGGGACAGGTGATGAAGCTTTATCGGGCCACTGAAGCTTTCTTT.

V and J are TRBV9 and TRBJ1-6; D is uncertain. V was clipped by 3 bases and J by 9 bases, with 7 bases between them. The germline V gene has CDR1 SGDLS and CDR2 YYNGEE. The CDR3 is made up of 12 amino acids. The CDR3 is CASSDTGSPLHF. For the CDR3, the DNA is TGTGCCAGCAGCGACACTGGTTCACCCCTCCACTTT.

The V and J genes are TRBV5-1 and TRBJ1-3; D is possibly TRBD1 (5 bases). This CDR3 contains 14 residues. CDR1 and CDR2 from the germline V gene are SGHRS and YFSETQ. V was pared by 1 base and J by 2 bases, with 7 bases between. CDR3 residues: CASSLQGTGNTIYF. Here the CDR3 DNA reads TGCGCCAGCAGCTTGCAGGGCACTGGAAACACCATATATTTT.

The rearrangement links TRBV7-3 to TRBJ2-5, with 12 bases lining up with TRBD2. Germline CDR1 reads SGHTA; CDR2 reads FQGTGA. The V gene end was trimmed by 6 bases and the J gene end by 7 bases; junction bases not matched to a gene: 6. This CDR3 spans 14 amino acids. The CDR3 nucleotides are TGTGCCAGCAGTTCTAGCGGGGGGGAGGGGACCCAGTACTTC. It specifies CASSSSGGEGTQYF.

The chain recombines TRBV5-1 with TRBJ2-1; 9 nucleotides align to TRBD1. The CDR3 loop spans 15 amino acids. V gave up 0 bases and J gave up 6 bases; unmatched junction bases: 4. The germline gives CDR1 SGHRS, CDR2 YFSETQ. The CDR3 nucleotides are TGCGCCAGCAGCTTGGGGGACAGGGACTCCAATGAGCAGTTCTTC. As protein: CASSLGDRDSNEQFF.

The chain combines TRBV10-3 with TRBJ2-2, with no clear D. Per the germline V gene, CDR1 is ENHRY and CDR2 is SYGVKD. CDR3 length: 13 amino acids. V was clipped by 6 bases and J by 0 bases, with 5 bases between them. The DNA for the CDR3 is TGTGCCATCAGAGGTACGAACACCGGGGAGCTGTTTTTT. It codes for CAIRGTNTGELFF.

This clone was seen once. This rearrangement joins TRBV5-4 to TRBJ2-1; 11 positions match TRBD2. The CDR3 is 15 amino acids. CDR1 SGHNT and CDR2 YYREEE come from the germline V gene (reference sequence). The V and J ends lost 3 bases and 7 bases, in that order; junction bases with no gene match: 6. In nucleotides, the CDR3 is TGTGCCAGCAGCTGGTTTAGCGGGGGGGCTAATGAGCAGTTCTTC. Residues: CASSWFSGGANEQFF. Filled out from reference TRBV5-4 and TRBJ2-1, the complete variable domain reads ETGVTQSPTHLIKTRGQQVTLRCSSQSGHNTVSWYQQALGQGPQFIFQYYREEENGRGNFPPRFSGLQFPNYSSELNVNALELDDSALYLCASSWFSGGANEQFFGPGTRLTVL.